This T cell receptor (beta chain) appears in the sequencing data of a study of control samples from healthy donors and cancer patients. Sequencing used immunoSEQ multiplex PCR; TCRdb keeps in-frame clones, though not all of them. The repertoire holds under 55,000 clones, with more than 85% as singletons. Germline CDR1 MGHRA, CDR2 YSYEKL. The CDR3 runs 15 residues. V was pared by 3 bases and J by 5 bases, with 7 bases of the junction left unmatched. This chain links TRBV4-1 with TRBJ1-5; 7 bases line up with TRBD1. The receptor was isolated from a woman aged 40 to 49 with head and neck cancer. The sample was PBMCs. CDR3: CASSQGTVSYQPQHF. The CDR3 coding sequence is TGCGCCAGCAGCCAGGGGACAGTGAGCTATCAGCCCCAGCATTTT.